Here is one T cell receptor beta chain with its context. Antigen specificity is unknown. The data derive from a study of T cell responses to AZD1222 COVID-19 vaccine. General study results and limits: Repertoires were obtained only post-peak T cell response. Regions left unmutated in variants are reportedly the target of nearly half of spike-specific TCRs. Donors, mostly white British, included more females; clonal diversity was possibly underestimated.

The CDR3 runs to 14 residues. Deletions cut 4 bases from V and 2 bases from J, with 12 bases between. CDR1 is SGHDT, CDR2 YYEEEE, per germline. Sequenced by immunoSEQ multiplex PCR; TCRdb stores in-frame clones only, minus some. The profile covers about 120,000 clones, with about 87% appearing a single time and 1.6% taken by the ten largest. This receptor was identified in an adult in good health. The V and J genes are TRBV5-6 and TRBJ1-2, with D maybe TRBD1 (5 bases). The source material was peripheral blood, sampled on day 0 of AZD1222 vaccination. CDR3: CASSPSGSNYGYTF. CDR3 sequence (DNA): TGTGCCAGCAGCCCCTCAGGGTCGAACTATGGCTACACCTTC.